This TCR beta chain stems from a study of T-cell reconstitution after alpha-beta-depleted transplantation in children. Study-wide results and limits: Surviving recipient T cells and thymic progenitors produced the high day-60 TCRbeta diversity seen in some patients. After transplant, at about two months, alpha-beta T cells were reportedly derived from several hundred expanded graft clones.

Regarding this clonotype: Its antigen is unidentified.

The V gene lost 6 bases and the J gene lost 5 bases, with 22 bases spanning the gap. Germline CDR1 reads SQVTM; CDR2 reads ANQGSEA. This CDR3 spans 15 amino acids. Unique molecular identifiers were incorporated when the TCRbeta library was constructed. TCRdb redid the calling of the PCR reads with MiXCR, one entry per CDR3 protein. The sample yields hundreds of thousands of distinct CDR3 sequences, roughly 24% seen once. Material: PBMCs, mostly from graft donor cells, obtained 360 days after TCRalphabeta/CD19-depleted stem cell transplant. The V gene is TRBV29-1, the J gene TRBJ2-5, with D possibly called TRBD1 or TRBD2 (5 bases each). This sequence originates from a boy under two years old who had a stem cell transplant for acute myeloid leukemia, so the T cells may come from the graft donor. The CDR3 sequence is CSVCLFEGNGETQYF. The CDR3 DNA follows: TGCAGCGTCTGTCTATTTGAGGGGAATGGTGAGACCCAGTACTTC. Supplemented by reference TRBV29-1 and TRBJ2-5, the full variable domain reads SAVISQKPSRDICQRGTSLTIQCQVDSQVTMMFWYRQQPGQSLTLIATANQGSEATYESGFVIDKFPISRPNLTFSTLTVSNMSPEDSSIYLCSVCLFEGNGETQYFGPGTRLLVL.